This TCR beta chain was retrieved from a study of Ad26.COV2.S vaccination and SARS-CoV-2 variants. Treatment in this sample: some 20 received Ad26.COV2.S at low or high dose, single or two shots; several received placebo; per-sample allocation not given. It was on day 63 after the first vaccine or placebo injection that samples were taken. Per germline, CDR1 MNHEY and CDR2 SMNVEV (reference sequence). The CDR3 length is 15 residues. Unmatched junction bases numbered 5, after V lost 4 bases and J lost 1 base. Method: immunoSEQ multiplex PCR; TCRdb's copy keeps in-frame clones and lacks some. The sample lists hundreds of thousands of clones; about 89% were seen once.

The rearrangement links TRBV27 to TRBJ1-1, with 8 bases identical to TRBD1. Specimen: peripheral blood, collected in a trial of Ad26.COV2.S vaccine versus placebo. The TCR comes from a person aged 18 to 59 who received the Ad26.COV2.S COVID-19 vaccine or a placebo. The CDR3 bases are TGTGCCAGCAGTTCTCCCGACAGGGGGAACACTGAAGCTTTCTTT. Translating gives CASSSPDRGNTEAFF.